These T cell receptor beta chains were read from a single sample in a study of cytomegalovirus exposure and HLA in healthy donors. The table came from immunoSEQ multiplex PCR; TCRdb's copy has only in-frame clones and leaves some out. The data show about 240,000 clones, with around 80% seen just once and 5.4% held by the top ten. Material for sequencing was PBMCs. All receptors come from a woman aged 40 to 55 in good health and CMV-seropositive. Both conserved end residues are part of each CDR3. The D gene is left open where the match is weak. Some rows mark clone size as missing; the rest say once, few, many or name a class of expanded clone.

v_call,d_call,j_call,clone_size,cdr3_aa,cdr3_nt
TRBV30,.,TRBJ2-3,.,CAWSVRSGSFTDTQYF,TGTGCCTGGAGTGTACGAAGCGGTTCCTTCACAGATACGCAGTATTTT
TRBV18,TRBD1,TRBJ1-4,.,CASSPRGTDEKLFF,TGTGCCAGCTCACCACGCGGGACAGATGAAAAACTGTTTTTT
TRBV7-9,TRBD2,TRBJ2-7,.,CATGLVVYEQYF,TGTGCCACGGGACTAGTAGTCTACGAGCAGTACTTC
TRBV4-2,TRBD1,TRBJ2-5,few,CASSQAGGQEETQYF,TGTGCCAGCAGCCAAGCCGGGGGACAGGAAGAGACCCAGTACTTC
TRBV7-9,.,TRBJ2-5,.,CASSSYRTQETQYF,TGTGCCAGCAGCTCCTACAGGACCCAAGAGACCCAGTACTTC
TRBV5-1,.,TRBJ1-1,.,CASILGGGNTEAFF,TGCGCCAGCATACTTGGGGGGGGGAACACTGAAGCTTTCTTT
TRBV10-1,TRBD1,TRBJ1-1,.,CASSESAGGTEAFF,TGCGCCAGCAGTGAGTCGGCAGGGGGAACTGAAGCTTTCTTT
TRBV21-1,.,TRBJ2-7,.,CASPRDPHYYEQYF,TGTGCCAGCCCGCGGGACCCCCACTACTACGAGCAGTACTTC
TRBV10-3,.,TRBJ1-1,.,CASSSSDTEAFF,TGTGCCTCGAGCTCATCGGACACTGAAGCTTTCTTT
TRBV7-9,.,TRBJ1-2,few,CSSSAGGGYGYTF,TGTTCCAGCAGCGCGGGGGGTGGATATGGCTACACCTTC
TRBV7-2,.,TRBJ2-2,.,CASSRQNTGELFF,TGTGCCAGCAGCCGACAAAACACCGGGGAGCTGTTTTTT
TRBV6-4,.,TRBJ2-2,once,CASRQTRSGGELFF,TGTGCCAGCAGGCAGACTAGGTCTGGCGGGGAGCTGTTTTTT
TRBV5-6,.,TRBJ1-5,.,CASSLMGRDGQPQHF,TGTGCCAGCAGCTTGATGGGCCGAGACGGTCAGCCCCAGCATTTT
TRBV30,TRBD1,TRBJ2-7,few,CAWSVGDRVYEQYF,TGTGCCTGGAGTGTAGGGGACAGGGTTTACGAGCAGTACTTC
TRBV5-1,TRBD1,TRBJ1-1,.,CASSQTGVVGTEAFF,TGCGCCAGCAGCCAGACAGGGGTGGTCGGGACTGAAGCTTTCTTT